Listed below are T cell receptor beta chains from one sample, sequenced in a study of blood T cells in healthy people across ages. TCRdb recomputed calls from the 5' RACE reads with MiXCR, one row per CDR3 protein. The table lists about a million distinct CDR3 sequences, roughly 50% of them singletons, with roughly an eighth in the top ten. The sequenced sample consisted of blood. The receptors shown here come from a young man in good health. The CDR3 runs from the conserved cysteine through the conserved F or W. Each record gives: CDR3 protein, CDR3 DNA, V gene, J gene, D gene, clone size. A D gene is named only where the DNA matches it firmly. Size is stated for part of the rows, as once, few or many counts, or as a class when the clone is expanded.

CDR3 protein: CASSFDGYGYTF
CDR3 DNA: TGCGCCAGCAGCTTCGACGGATATGGCTACACCTTC
V gene: TRBV5-1
J gene: TRBJ1-2
D gene: .
clone size: .

CDR3 protein: CSARVSGKTYEQYF
CDR3 DNA: TGCAGTGCTAGAGTTAGCGGAAAAACCTACGAGCAGTACTTC
V gene: TRBV20-1
J gene: TRBJ2-7
D gene: .
clone size: .

CDR3 protein: CASSLSRGRHEQYF
CDR3 DNA: TGTGCCAGCAGCTTGAGCAGGGGTAGGCACGAGCAGTACTTC
V gene: TRBV11-2
J gene: TRBJ2-7
D gene: .
clone size: .

CDR3 protein: CASSRAPLQGARKGYTF
CDR3 DNA: TGTGCCAGCAGCCGGGCGCCATTACAGGGGGCGCGTAAAGGCTACACCTTC
V gene: TRBV4-2
J gene: TRBJ1-2
D gene: TRBD1
clone size: few

CDR3 protein: CASRIHSSYEQYF
CDR3 DNA: TGTGCCAGCCGAATACACAGCTCCTACGAGCAGTACTTC
V gene: TRBV12-3/TRBV12-4
J gene: TRBJ2-7
D gene: .
clone size: .

CDR3 protein: CASSDVGGFGTQYF
CDR3 DNA: TGTGCCAGCAGCGATGTGGGAGGGTTCGGGACCCAGTACTTC
V gene: TRBV28
J gene: TRBJ2-5
D gene: TRBD2
clone size: .

CDR3 protein: CASSSDSIRTDTQYF
CDR3 DNA: TGTGCCAGCAGCTCAGACAGTATCCGCACAGATACGCAGTATTTT
V gene: TRBV7-9
J gene: TRBJ2-3
D gene: .
clone size: once

CDR3 protein: CASSPPGLAVQETQYF
CDR3 DNA: TGTGCCAGCAGCCCCCCGGGACTAGCGGTACAAGAGACCCAGTACTTC
V gene: TRBV3-1
J gene: TRBJ2-5
D gene: TRBD2
clone size: .

CDR3 protein: CASSSGRTTNSPLHF
CDR3 DNA: TGTGCCAGCAGCTCGGGACGGACCACAAATTCACCCCTCCACTTT
V gene: TRBV11-3
J gene: TRBJ1-6
D gene: .
clone size: .

CDR3 protein: CASSPQIGNEQFF
CDR3 DNA: TGTGCCAGCAGTCCCCAGATCGGCAATGAGCAGTTCTTC
V gene: TRBV27
J gene: TRBJ2-1
D gene: .
clone size: .

CDR3 protein: CASSPGTPGANYGYTF
CDR3 DNA: TGCGCCAGCAGCCCCGGGACTCCGGGAGCTAACTATGGCTACACCTTC
V gene: TRBV5-1
J gene: TRBJ1-2
D gene: .
clone size: .

CDR3 protein: CASTSSLTRGNYGYTF
CDR3 DNA: TGTGCCAGCACTTCAAGCCTGACCAGGGGGAACTATGGCTACACCTTC
V gene: TRBV7-9
J gene: TRBJ1-2
D gene: TRBD1
clone size: many

CDR3 protein: CASSAPGATDTQYF
CDR3 DNA: TGTGCCAGCAGTGCCCCCGGGGCCACAGATACGCAGTATTTT
V gene: TRBV6-5
J gene: TRBJ2-3
D gene: .
clone size: .

CDR3 protein: CASSALPPSDPDTQYF
CDR3 DNA: TGTGCCAGCAGCGCATTGCCTCCCTCAGATCCAGATACGCAGTATTTT
V gene: TRBV11-2
J gene: TRBJ2-3
D gene: .
clone size: .

CDR3 protein: CASSRMSGGAVHEQFF
CDR3 DNA: TGTGCCAGCAGCCGAATGAGCGGGGGGGCTGTGCATGAGCAGTTCTTC
V gene: TRBV4-2
J gene: TRBJ2-1
D gene: TRBD2
clone size: .

CDR3 protein: CASSQDRGTTDTQYF
CDR3 DNA: TGCGCCAGCAGCCAAGACAGGGGGACTACAGATACGCAGTATTTT
V gene: TRBV4-3
J gene: TRBJ2-3
D gene: .
clone size: .

CDR3 protein: CASTVGAGGELFF
CDR3 DNA: TGTGCTAGTACAGTGGGGGCTGGCGGGGAGCTGTTTTTT
V gene: TRBV12-5
J gene: TRBJ2-2
D gene: .
clone size: .

CDR3 protein: CASSHFRRGSSGANVLTF
CDR3 DNA: TGCGCCAGCAGCCATTTCAGGAGGGGGAGCTCTGGGGCCAACGTCCTGACTTTC
V gene: TRBV4-1
J gene: TRBJ2-6
D gene: .
clone size: .

CDR3 protein: CASSRTGTGDPSEQFF
CDR3 DNA: TGCGCCAGCAGCAGAACCGGGACAGGGGATCCATCTGAGCAGTTCTTC
V gene: TRBV5-1
J gene: TRBJ2-1
D gene: TRBD1
clone size: .

CDR3 protein: CASTYLRGHRGGSQYF
CDR3 DNA: TGTGCCAGCACCTATTTGCGGGGGCACCGGGGGGGAAGTCAGTACTTC
V gene: TRBV12-3/TRBV12-4
J gene: TRBJ2-4
D gene: TRBD2
clone size: .

CDR3 protein: CASSMLAGGLYNEQFF
CDR3 DNA: TGTGCCAGCAGCATGCTAGCGGGGGGCCTTTACAATGAGCAGTTCTTC
V gene: TRBV7-2
J gene: TRBJ2-1
D gene: TRBD2
clone size: .

CDR3 protein: CAISGLGQVTYEQYF
CDR3 DNA: TGTGCCATCAGTGGGCTAGGACAGGTAACCTACGAGCAGTACTTC
V gene: TRBV10-3
J gene: TRBJ2-7
D gene: TRBD1
clone size: .

CDR3 protein: CASRLGGERITEAFF
CDR3 DNA: TGCGCCAGCAGGTTAGGAGGGGAGAGGATCACTGAAGCTTTCTTT
V gene: TRBV5-1
J gene: TRBJ1-1
D gene: .
clone size: .

CDR3 protein: CASSLTGVHEQYF
CDR3 DNA: TGCGCCAGCAGCTTGACAGGTGTCCACGAGCAGTACTTC
V gene: TRBV5-1
J gene: TRBJ2-7
D gene: .
clone size: few

CDR3 protein: CASSLSGAGNGGYTF
CDR3 DNA: TGTGCCAGCAGCTTATCCGGGGCAGGGAACGGTGGCTACACCTTC
V gene: TRBV7-2
J gene: TRBJ1-2
D gene: .
clone size: few

CDR3 protein: CAWRAGTDNSYEQYF
CDR3 DNA: TGTGCCTGGAGGGCCGGGACAGATAACTCCTACGAGCAGTACTTC
V gene: TRBV30
J gene: TRBJ2-7
D gene: TRBD1
clone size: .

CDR3 protein: CATSDLGGPGELFF
CDR3 DNA: TGTGCCACCAGTGATTTGGGGGGACCCGGGGAGCTGTTTTTT
V gene: TRBV24-1
J gene: TRBJ2-2
D gene: .
clone size: once

CDR3 protein: CASNPTSGGLETQYF
CDR3 DNA: TGTGCCAGCAACCCGACTAGCGGGGGGCTCGAGACCCAGTACTTC
V gene: TRBV27
J gene: TRBJ2-5
D gene: TRBD2
clone size: once

CDR3 protein: CASSQERDLSFYEQYF
CDR3 DNA: TGTGCCAGCAGCCAAGAGCGGGACTTGTCTTTCTACGAGCAGTACTTC
V gene: TRBV3-1
J gene: TRBJ2-7
D gene: .
clone size: .

CDR3 protein: CASTPGLAGGLGDTQYF
CDR3 DNA: TGTGCCAGCACCCCGGGACTAGCGGGGGGGCTAGGGGATACGCAGTATTTT
V gene: TRBV27
J gene: TRBJ2-3
D gene: TRBD2
clone size: .

CDR3 protein: CASSERQGGRDEQYF
CDR3 DNA: TGTGCCAGCAGTGAACGACAGGGTGGTCGCGACGAGCAGTACTTC
V gene: TRBV2
J gene: TRBJ2-7
D gene: TRBD1
clone size: .

CDR3 protein: CASSSRLAGGRGTDTQYF
CDR3 DNA: TGTGCCAGCAGTTCCCGACTAGCGGGGGGAAGGGGTACAGATACGCAGTATTTT
V gene: TRBV6-5
J gene: TRBJ2-3
D gene: TRBD2
clone size: .

CDR3 protein: CSASDRGSNTEAFF
CDR3 DNA: TGCAGTGCTAGCGACCGGGGGTCGAACACTGAAGCTTTCTTT
V gene: TRBV20-1
J gene: TRBJ1-1
D gene: .
clone size: .

CDR3 protein: CSARVPAGYGYTF
CDR3 DNA: TGCAGTGCTAGAGTCCCGGCAGGCTATGGCTACACCTTC
V gene: TRBV20-1
J gene: TRBJ1-2
D gene: .
clone size: many

CDR3 protein: CASSIQLAGVTDTQYF
CDR3 DNA: TGTGCCAGCAGCATCCAACTAGCGGGGGTAACAGATACGCAGTATTTT
V gene: TRBV9
J gene: TRBJ2-3
D gene: TRBD2
clone size: .

CDR3 protein: CAASADANYGFTF
CDR3 DNA: TGTGCGGCCTCCGCAGACGCTAACTATGGCTTCACCTTC
V gene: TRBV24-1
J gene: TRBJ1-2
D gene: .
clone size: .

CDR3 protein: CASSPRGGLPFDTQYF
CDR3 DNA: TGTGCCAGCAGTCCTCGAGGGGGCCTTCCCTTCGATACGCAGTATTTT
V gene: TRBV27
J gene: TRBJ2-3
D gene: TRBD1
clone size: few

CDR3 protein: CASSLEARGTEAFF
CDR3 DNA: TGCGCCAGCAGCTTGGAGGCCAGAGGCACTGAAGCTTTCTTT
V gene: TRBV5-1
J gene: TRBJ1-1
D gene: .
clone size: few

CDR3 protein: CASSEAGGDYNEQFF
CDR3 DNA: TGTGCCAGCAGCGAAGCGGGGGGCGACTACAATGAGCAGTTCTTC
V gene: TRBV9
J gene: TRBJ2-1
D gene: TRBD2
clone size: few

CDR3 protein: CASSQAFDRETNGYTF
CDR3 DNA: TGTGCCAGCAGCCAAGCCTTCGACAGGGAAACGAATGGCTACACCTTC
V gene: TRBV3-1
J gene: TRBJ1-2
D gene: TRBD1
clone size: .

CDR3 protein: CASRISGGVWNEQYF
CDR3 DNA: TGTGCCAGCAGAATTAGCGGGGGGGTATGGAATGAGCAGTACTTC
V gene: TRBV6-2/TRBV6-3
J gene: TRBJ2-7
D gene: TRBD2
clone size: .

CDR3 protein: CSVPPSEYTDTQYF
CDR3 DNA: TGCAGCGTTCCTCCTAGCGAATACACAGATACGCAGTATTTT
V gene: TRBV29-1
J gene: TRBJ2-3
D gene: .
clone size: few

CDR3 protein: CSARALQETQYF
CDR3 DNA: TGCAGTGCTAGAGCCCTACAAGAGACCCAGTACTTC
V gene: TRBV20-1
J gene: TRBJ2-5
D gene: .
clone size: many

CDR3 protein: CASSLDGPHNEQFF
CDR3 DNA: TGTGCCAGCAGTTTAGACGGACCCCACAATGAGCAGTTCTTC
V gene: TRBV12-3/TRBV12-4
J gene: TRBJ2-1
D gene: .
clone size: few

CDR3 protein: CASSLLGGRWETQYF
CDR3 DNA: TGTGCCAGCAGCCTCCTAGGGGGTAGGTGGGAGACCCAGTACTTC
V gene: TRBV4-2
J gene: TRBJ2-5
D gene: .
clone size: few

CDR3 protein: CASSQDLAGDEETQYF
CDR3 DNA: TGTGCCAGCAGCCAAGATCTAGCGGGAGATGAAGAGACCCAGTACTTC
V gene: TRBV4-2
J gene: TRBJ2-5
D gene: TRBD2
clone size: few

CDR3 protein: CASSFLRQYSGANVLTF
CDR3 DNA: TGTGCCAGCAGTTTTTTGAGACAGTACTCTGGGGCCAACGTCCTGACTTTC
V gene: TRBV27
J gene: TRBJ2-6
D gene: .
clone size: many

CDR3 protein: CASSEGRGRVYGKNIQYF
CDR3 DNA: TGCGCCAGCAGTGAGGGCAGGGGGCGCGTGTATGGCAAAAACATTCAGTACTTC
V gene: TRBV10-2
J gene: TRBJ2-4
D gene: TRBD1
clone size: .

CDR3 protein: CSVEAGVGQYF
CDR3 DNA: TGCAGCGTTGAAGCCGGGGTGGGGCAGTACTTC
V gene: TRBV29-1
J gene: TRBJ2-7
D gene: .
clone size: few

CDR3 protein: CAWNVGGYEQYF
CDR3 DNA: TGTGCCTGGAATGTAGGGGGTTACGAGCAGTACTTC
V gene: TRBV30
J gene: TRBJ2-7
D gene: .
clone size: .

CDR3 protein: CASNSVATNEKLFF
CDR3 DNA: TGTGCCAGCAACTCGGTTGCAACTAATGAAAAACTGTTTTTT
V gene: TRBV28
J gene: TRBJ1-4
D gene: .
clone size: .

CDR3 protein: CSVVISVGAGFQPQHF
CDR3 DNA: TGCAGCGTTGTAATTTCGGTGGGGGCTGGCTTTCAGCCCCAGCATTTT
V gene: TRBV29-1
J gene: TRBJ1-5
D gene: .
clone size: once

CDR3 protein: CASSLSSGLHF
CDR3 DNA: TGTGCCAGCAGTCTAAGCAGTGGCCTCCACTTT
V gene: TRBV6-2/TRBV6-3
J gene: TRBJ1-6
D gene: .
clone size: .

CDR3 protein: CASSQETDNSPLHF
CDR3 DNA: TGTGCCAGCAGCCAAGAGACAGATAATTCACCCCTCCACTTT
V gene: TRBV14
J gene: TRBJ1-6
D gene: .
clone size: few

CDR3 protein: CSTPSGLPPYEQYF
CDR3 DNA: TGCAGTACTCCTTCAGGACTTCCCCCCTACGAGCAGTACTTC
V gene: TRBV20-1
J gene: TRBJ2-7
D gene: .
clone size: few